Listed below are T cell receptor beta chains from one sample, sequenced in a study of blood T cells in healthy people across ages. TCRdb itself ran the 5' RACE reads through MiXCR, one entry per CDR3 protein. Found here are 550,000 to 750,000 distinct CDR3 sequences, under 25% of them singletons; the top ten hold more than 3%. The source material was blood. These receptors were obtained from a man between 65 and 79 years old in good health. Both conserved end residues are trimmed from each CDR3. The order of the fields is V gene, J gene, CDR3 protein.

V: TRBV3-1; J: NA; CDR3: ASSQEGRNEQF
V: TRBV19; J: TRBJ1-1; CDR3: ASSIGWQGATEAF
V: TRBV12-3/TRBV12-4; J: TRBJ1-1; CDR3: ASSTGLEAF
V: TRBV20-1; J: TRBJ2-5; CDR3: SAAAGAETQY
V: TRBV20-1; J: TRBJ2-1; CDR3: SARQTSGGANEQF
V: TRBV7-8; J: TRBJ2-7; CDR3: ASSLAGGLADTYEQY
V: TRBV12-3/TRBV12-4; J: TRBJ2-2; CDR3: ASRKRLNTGELF
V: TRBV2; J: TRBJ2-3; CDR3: ASGRRRGTDTQY
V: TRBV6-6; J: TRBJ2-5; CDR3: ASSYSTGDFPETQY
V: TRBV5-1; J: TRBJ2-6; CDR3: ASSLSVRGRADSGANVLT
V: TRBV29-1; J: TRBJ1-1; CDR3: SAGAGYTEAF
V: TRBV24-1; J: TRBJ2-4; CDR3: ATSDWVYGLIAKNIQY
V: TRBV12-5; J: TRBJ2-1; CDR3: ASGLGTRDTNEQF
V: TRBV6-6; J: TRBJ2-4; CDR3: ASSPGKKNIQY
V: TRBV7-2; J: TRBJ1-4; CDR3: ASSLAVDGPKLF
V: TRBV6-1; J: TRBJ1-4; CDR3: ASSEGEAQEKLF
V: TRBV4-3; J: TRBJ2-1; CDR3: ASSQDSLAGGPGNEQF
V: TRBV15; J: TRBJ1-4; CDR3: ATSSTRGSEKLF
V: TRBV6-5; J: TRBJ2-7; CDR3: ASSTPGQGSYEQY
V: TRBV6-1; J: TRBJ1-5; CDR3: ASSEESYNQPQH
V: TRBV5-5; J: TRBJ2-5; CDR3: ASSLGEREVETQY
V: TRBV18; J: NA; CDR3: ASSAGTSANNEQF
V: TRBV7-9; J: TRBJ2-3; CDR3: ASSLVRRADTQY
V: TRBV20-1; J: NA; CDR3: SARDQLAGTVVVADTQH